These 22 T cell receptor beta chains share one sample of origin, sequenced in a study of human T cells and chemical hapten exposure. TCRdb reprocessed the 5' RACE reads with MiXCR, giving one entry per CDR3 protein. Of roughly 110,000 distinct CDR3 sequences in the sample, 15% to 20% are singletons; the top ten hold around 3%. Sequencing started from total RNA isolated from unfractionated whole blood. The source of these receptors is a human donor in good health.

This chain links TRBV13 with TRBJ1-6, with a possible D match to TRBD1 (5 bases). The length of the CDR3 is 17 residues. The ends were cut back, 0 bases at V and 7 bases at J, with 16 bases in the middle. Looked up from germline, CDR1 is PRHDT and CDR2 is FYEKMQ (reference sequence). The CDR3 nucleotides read TGTGCCAGCAGCTTAGGCCGGGGGGTTTTTGAGAATTCACCCCTCCACTTT. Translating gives CASSLGRGVFENSPLHF.

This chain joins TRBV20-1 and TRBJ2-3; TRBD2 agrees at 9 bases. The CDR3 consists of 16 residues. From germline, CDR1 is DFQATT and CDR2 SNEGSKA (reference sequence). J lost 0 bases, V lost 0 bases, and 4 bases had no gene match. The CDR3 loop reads CSARDPAGGSTDTQYF. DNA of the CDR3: TGCAGTGCTAGAGATCCAGCGGGAGGAAGCACAGATACGCAGTATTTT.

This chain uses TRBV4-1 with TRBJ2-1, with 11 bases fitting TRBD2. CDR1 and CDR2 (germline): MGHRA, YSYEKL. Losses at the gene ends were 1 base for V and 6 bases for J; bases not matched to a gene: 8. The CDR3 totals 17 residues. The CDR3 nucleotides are TGCGCCAGCAGCCAAGTATCATTAGCGGGAGGGCCCAATGAGCAGTTCTTC. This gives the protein CASSQVSLAGGPNEQFF.

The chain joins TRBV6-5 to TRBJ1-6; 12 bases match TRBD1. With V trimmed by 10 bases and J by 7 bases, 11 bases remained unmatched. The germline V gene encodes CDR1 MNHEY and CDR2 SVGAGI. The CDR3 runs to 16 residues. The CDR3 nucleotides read TGTGCCACCAGGCGGGGGACAGGGGGCCAAAATTCACCCCTCCACTTT. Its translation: CATRRGTGGQNSPLHF.

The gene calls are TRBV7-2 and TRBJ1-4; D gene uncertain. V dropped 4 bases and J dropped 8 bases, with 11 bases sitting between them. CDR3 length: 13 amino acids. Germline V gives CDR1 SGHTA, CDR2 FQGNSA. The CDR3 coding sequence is TGTGCCAGCAGCTCAGACAAGTCGGAAAAACTGTTTTTT. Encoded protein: CASSSDKSEKLFF.

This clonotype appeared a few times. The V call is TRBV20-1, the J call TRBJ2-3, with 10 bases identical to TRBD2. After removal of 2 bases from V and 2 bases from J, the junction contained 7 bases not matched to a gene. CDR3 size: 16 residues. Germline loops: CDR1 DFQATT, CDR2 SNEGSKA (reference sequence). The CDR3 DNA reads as TGCAGTGCTAGAAGGGTAGCGGGAGGCCCCACAGATACGCAGTATTTT. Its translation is CSARRVAGGPTDTQYF.

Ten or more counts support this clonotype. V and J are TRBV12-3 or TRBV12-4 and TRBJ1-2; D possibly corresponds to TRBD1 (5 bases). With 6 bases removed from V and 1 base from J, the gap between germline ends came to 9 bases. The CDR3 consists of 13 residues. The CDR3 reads CASSQTVNYGYTF. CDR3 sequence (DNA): TGTGCCAGCAGCCAGACAGTTAACTATGGCTACACCTTC.

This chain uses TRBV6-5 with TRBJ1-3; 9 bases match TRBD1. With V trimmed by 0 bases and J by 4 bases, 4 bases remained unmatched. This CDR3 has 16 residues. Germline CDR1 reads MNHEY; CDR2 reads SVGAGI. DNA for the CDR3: TGTGCCAGCAGTTACTCGTGGACAGGGGACGGAAACACCATATATTTT. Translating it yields CASSYSWTGDGNTIYF.

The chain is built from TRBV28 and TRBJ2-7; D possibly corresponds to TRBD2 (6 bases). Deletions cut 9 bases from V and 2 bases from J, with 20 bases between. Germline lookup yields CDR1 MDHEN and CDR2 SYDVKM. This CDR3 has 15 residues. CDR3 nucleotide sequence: TGTGCCAGTTCCCGGGGACTTAATCCTCCCTACGAGCAGTACTTC. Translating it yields CASSRGLNPPYEQYF.

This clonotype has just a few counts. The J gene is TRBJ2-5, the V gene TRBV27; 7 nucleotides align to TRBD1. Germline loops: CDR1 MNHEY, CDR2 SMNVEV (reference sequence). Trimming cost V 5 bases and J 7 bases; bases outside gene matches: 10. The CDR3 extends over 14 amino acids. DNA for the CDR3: TGTGCCAGCAGTCTCCTTGACAGGGAAGGGACCCAGTACTTC. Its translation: CASSLLDREGTQYF.

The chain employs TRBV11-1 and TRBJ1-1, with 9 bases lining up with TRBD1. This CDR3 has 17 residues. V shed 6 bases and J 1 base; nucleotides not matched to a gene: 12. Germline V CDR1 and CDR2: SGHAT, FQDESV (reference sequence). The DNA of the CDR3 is TGTGCCAGCAGGGGGTCGAAACAGGGGGCCGGGAACACTGAAGCTTTCTTT. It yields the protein CASRGSKQGAGNTEAFF.

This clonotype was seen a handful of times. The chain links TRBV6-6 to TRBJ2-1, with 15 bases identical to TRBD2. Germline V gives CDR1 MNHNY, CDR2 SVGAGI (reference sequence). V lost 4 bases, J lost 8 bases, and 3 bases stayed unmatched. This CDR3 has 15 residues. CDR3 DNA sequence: TGTGCCAGCAGTTCCGGACTAGCGGGAGGGGATGAGCAGTTCTTC. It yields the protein CASSSGLAGGDEQFF.

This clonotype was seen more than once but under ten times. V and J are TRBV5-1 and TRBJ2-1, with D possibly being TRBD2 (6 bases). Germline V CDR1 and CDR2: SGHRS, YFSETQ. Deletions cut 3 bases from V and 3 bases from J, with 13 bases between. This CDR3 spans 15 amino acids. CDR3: CASSSGRSNYNEQFF. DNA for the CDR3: TGCGCCAGCAGCTCTGGGAGGTCTAACTACAATGAGCAGTTCTTC.

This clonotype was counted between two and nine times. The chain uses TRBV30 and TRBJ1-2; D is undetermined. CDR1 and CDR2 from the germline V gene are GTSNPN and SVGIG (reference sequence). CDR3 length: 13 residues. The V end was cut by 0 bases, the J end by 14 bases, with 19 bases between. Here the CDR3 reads CAWSVLSVSRGTF. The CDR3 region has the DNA TGTGCCTGGAGTGTACTTTCAGTCTCCCGCGGAACCTTC. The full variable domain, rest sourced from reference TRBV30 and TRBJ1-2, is SQTIHQWPATLVQPVGSPLSLECTVEGTSNPNLYWYRQAAGRGLQLLFYSVGIGQISSEVPQNLSASRPQDRQFILSSKKLLLSDSGFYLCAWSVLSVSRGTFGSGTRLTVV.

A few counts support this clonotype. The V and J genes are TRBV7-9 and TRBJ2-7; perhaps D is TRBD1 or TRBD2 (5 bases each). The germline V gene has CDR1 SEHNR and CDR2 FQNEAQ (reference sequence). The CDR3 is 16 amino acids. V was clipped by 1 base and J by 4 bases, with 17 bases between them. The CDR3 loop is CASSLGYGQGGYEQYF. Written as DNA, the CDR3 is TGTGCCAGCAGCTTAGGATACGGTCAGGGCGGGTACGAGCAGTACTTC.

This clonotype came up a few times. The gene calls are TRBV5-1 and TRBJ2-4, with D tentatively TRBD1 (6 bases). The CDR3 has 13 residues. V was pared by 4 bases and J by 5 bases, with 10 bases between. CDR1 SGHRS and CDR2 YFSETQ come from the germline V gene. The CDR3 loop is CASSQQGQNIQYF. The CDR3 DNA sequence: TGCGCCAGCAGCCAGCAGGGGCAAAACATTCAGTACTTC.

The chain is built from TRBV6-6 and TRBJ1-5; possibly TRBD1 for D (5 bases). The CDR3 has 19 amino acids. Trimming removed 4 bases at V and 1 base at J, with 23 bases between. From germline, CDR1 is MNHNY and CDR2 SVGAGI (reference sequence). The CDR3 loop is CASSWGGAGKGRSNQPQHF. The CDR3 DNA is TGTGCCAGCAGTTGGGGCGGGGCAGGGAAAGGGAGGAGCAATCAGCCCCAGCATTTT.

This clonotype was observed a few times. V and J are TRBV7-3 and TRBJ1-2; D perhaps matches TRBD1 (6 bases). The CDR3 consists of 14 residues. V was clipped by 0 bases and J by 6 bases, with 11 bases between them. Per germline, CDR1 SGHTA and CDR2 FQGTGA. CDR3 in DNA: TGTGCCAGCAGCTTAACTGCAGGGGTGGATGGCTACACCTTC. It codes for CASSLTAGVDGYTF.

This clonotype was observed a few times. CDR3 DNA sequence: TGTGCCAGCAGCTTAGACGGCAGGGGGTCTGGGGCCAACGTCCTGACTTTC. It encodes CASSLDGRGSGANVLTF. The gene calls are TRBV11-2 and TRBJ2-6; 7 bases map to TRBD1. With V trimmed by 0 bases and J by 1 base, 3 bases remained unmatched. Germline CDR1 is SGHAT and CDR2 is FQNNGV. There are 17 residues in the CDR3.

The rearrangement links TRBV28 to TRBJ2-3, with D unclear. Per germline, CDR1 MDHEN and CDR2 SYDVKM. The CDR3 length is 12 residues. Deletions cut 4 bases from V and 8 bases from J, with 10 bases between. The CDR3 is CASSSQVATQYF. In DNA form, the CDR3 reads TGTGCCAGCAGTTCGCAGGTGGCTACGCAGTATTTT.

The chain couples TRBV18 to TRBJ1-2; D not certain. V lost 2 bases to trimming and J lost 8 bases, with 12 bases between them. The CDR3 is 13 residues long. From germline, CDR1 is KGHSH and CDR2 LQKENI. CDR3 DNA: TGTGCCAGCTCACCAAAGGACTTCGTGGGCTACACCTTC. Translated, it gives CASSPKDFVGYTF.

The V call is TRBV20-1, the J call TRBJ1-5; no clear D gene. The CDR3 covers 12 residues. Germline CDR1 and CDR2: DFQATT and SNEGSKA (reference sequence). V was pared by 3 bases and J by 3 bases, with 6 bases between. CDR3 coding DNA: TGCAGTGCTAGGGGCCCCAATCAGCCCCAGCATTTT. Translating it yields CSARGPNQPQHF.